This TCR beta chain was identified during a study of post-analysis software for immune sequencing data. Study details: Relapsing-remitting, secondary progressive and progressive-relapsing multiple sclerosis courses were included. General study findings and limits: Multiple sclerosis patients had significantly lower normalized Chao1 diversity than controls. When patients were compared with controls, 4 or 5 TRBV segments were more frequent, TRBV5-6, TRBV5-1 and TRBV20-1 among them. Co-batched samples clustered tightly together by F measure.

Looked up from germline, CDR1 is SGHDT and CDR2 is YYEEEE. The CDR3 sequence is 17 residues long. Built from TCR beta cDNA, the libraries had unique molecular identifiers in them. From 1 to 10 million T cells, 400,000 to 550,000 cDNA molecules were obtained. TCRdb ran MiXCR on the PCR reads and lists one entry per CDR3 protein. The sample yields 750,000 to 950,000 distinct CDR3 sequences, about 53% seen once. With regard to this clonotype: Its matching antigen is unknown. One end of the junction varies from germline; a read error may be responsible.

This TCR was sampled from a girl aged 5-17 years with multiple sclerosis. The J gene is TRBJ2-1, the V gene TRBV5-6, with TRBD2 matching over 12 bases. The sequenced sample consisted of blood. In DNA form, the CDR3 reads TGTGTCAGCAGCCCTAGCGGGGGGGCCACCGCCTACAATGAGCAGTTCTTC. It translates to CVSSPSGGATAYNEQFF.